What follows are 25 T cell receptor beta chains derived from one specimen sequenced in a study of response to subunit inactivated influenza vaccine. TCRdb called the RT-PCR reads again in MiXCR, with one record for every CDR3 protein. Of 800,000 or so distinct CDR3 sequences in the sample, around 20% are singletons; the top ten hold around 9.6%. The sample was PBMCs from blood, taken roughly 5 days after vaccination. These receptor sequences come from a man in his fifties or sixties who received an inactivated influenza vaccine.

The chain couples TRBV5-1 to TRBJ2-3; possible D gene TRBD2, 6 bases. CDR3 size: 16 residues. Germline V gene data show CDR1 as SGHRS and CDR2 as YFSETQ. The germline V and J ends were trimmed by 0 bases and 1 base, with 12 bases remaining between them. In DNA, the CDR3 is TGCGCCAGCAGCTTGGCCGGGGGACCCGGCACAGATACGCAGTATTTT. It specifies CASSLAGGPGTDTQYF.

This clonotype was observed many times. The rearrangement joins TRBV29-1 to TRBJ2-3; D gene unclear. V gave up 4 bases and J gave up 0 bases, with 8 bases separating them. The CDR3 has 13 residues. Germline values: CDR1 SQVTM, CDR2 ANQGSEA. The CDR3 DNA reads TGCAGCGTTGGGATGGCTAGCACAGATACGCAGTATTTT. Translated: CSVGMASTDTQYF.

The genes are TRBV20-1 and TRBJ2-5; TRBD2 aligns across 7 bases. The germline CDR1 and CDR2 sequences are DFQATT and SNEGSKA (reference sequence). Trimming cost V 3 bases and J 5 bases; bases outside gene matches: 12. This CDR3 has 15 residues. The CDR3 reads CSARYSGTIGETQYF. In DNA form, the CDR3 reads TGCAGTGCTAGGTACAGCGGGACGATCGGGGAGACCCAGTACTTC.

The chain carries TRBV6-1 and TRBJ2-3; TRBD1 is a possible D gene (5 bases). Germline V CDR1 and CDR2: MNHNS, SASEGT. There are 14 residues in the CDR3. V lost 7 bases, J lost 1 base, and 12 bases lay in between. The CDR3 DNA follows: TGTGCCAGCAAAGGGGTTGGGGGCACAGATACGCAGTATTTT. Its translation is CASKGVGGTDTQYF.

This clonotype showed up just a few times. V usage is TRBV2 and J usage is TRBJ1-5; D is undetermined. Germline CDR1 reads SNHLY; CDR2 reads FYNNEI. The CDR3 runs 13 residues. The V and J ends lost 7 bases and 8 bases respectively, with 15 bases between them. The CDR3 nucleotides read TGTGCCAGCATCCTCGGCCTGGGAGAGCCCCAGCATTTT. Translation: CASILGLGEPQHF.

The chain combines TRBV30 with TRBJ2-5; no definite D call. Trimming cost V 6 bases and J 3 bases, with 14 bases left between them. This CDR3 has 13 amino acids. In germline, CDR1 is GTSNPN, CDR2 SVGIG (reference sequence). CDR3 residues: CACITFAKETQYF. As DNA, the CDR3 is TGTGCCTGTATAACTTTCGCAAAAGAGACCCAGTACTTC.

This clonotype was detected only a few times. V gene TRBV11-2 combines with J gene TRBJ2-6, with 10 bases identical to TRBD1. The CDR3 contains 17 residues. Germline V gene sequence: CDR1 SGHAT, CDR2 FQNNGV. After removal of 5 bases from V and 3 bases from J, the junction contained 7 bases not matched to a gene. The CDR3 DNA is TGTGCCAGCAGCATGGGACAGGGGTCATATGGGGCCAACGTCCTGACTTTC. Translation: CASSMGQGSYGANVLTF.

The genes are TRBV5-1 and TRBJ2-2; D perhaps matches TRBD2 (6 bases). Trimming cost V 2 bases and J 7 bases, with 24 bases left between them. The germline gives CDR1 SGHRS, CDR2 YFSETQ. The CDR3 is 18 residues long. CDR3 nucleotide sequence: TGCGCCAGCAGCTTTCACCTCAGCCGGGGGAGGCATAACGGGGAGCTGTTTTTT. Amino acid sequence: CASSFHLSRGRHNGELFF.

This clonotype showed up just a few times. This chain uses TRBV6-1 with TRBJ2-7, with D perhaps matching TRBD1 or TRBD2 (5 bases each). The CDR3 totals 15 residues. The germline CDR1 and CDR2 sequences are MNHNS and SASEGT. V was cut by 5 bases and J by 2 bases, with 16 bases left in between. The CDR3 DNA reads as TGTGCCAGCAGTCCCCGGGACGGATTTCCCTACGAGCAGTACTTC. Its translation is CASSPRDGFPYEQYF.

This chain joins TRBV5-1 and TRBJ2-5; TRBD2 agrees at 10 bases. The germline V gene encodes CDR1 SGHRS and CDR2 YFSETQ. CDR3 size: 15 residues. With 5 bases clipped from V and 4 bases from J, the junction kept 8 bases outside the gene matches. As DNA, the CDR3 is TGCGCCAGCAGTTGGGCTAGCGGGGGCGGAGAGACCCAGTACTTC. Translated: CASSWASGGGETQYF.

V is TRBV7-9 and J is TRBJ1-4; D not certain. The CDR3 extends over 12 amino acids. Trimming took off 4 bases at V and 8 bases at J, with 8 bases between the two ends. Looked up from germline, CDR1 is SEHNR and CDR2 is FQNEAQ (reference sequence). The CDR3 DNA sequence: TGTGCCAGCAGCTATGGACGGGAAAAACTGTTTTTT. It specifies CASSYGREKLFF.

This clonotype was seen more than once but under ten times. V usage is TRBV4-1 and J usage is TRBJ2-7; 7 bases agree with TRBD1. CDR1 and CDR2 (germline): MGHRA, YSYEKL. The CDR3 is 15 amino acids. Unmatched junction bases numbered 8, after V lost 4 bases and J lost 2 bases. The CDR3 DNA reads TGCGCCAGCAGCCCGGACAGGTCCCTCACCTACGAGCAGTACTTC. It codes for CASSPDRSLTYEQYF.

The rearrangement joins TRBV6-2 or TRBV6-3 to TRBJ2-5; the D is unclear. The CDR3 runs 12 residues. Germline V gene data show CDR1 as MNHEY and CDR2 as SVGEGT. Deletions cut 6 bases from V and 2 bases from J, with 7 bases between. The CDR3 DNA reads as TGTGCCAGCAGAAACGTTCAAGAGACCCAGTACTTC. The encoded protein is CASRNVQETQYF.

This rearrangement joins TRBV5-1 to TRBJ1-1, with TRBD1 as a possible D gene (5 bases). Trimming took 1 base from V and 1 from J, leaving 11 bases between them. The CDR3 consists of 15 residues. The V gene's germline CDR1 is SGHRS and CDR2 YFSETQ. The CDR3 DNA reads TGCGCCAGCAGCTTGAGGTCAGGGAGGAACACTGAAGCTTTCTTT. Amino acid sequence: CASSLRSGRNTEAFF.

V and J are TRBV4-3 and TRBJ1-1; D ambiguous. This CDR3 contains 15 residues. With 1 base removed from V and 1 base from J, the gap between germline ends came to 10 bases. The germline V gene encodes CDR1 LGHNA and CDR2 YSLEER. The CDR3 reads CASSQGPGANTEAFF. DNA of the CDR3: TGCGCCAGCAGCCAAGGTCCCGGCGCGAACACTGAAGCTTTCTTT.

The rearrangement uses TRBV20-1 and TRBJ2-1; TRBD2 aligns across 13 bases. The CDR3 loop spans 16 amino acids. The germline V gene encodes CDR1 DFQATT and CDR2 SNEGSKA (reference sequence). The trim removed 5 bases at V and 6 bases at J, leaving 10 bases unmatched. In DNA, the CDR3 is TGCAGTGCTCCGATTACTAGCGGGGGGGCCCTCAATGAGCAGTTCTTC. This codes for CSAPITSGGALNEQFF.

This clonotype was seen more than once but under ten times. The V call is TRBV3-1, the J call TRBJ2-1, with TRBD2 matching over 7 bases. Germline loops: CDR1 LGHDT, CDR2 YNNKEL (reference sequence). This CDR3 has 14 amino acids. The V gene end was trimmed by 4 bases and the J gene end by 6 bases; junction bases not matched to a gene: 6. The CDR3 reads CASSLSGTRNEQFF. CDR3 in DNA: TGTGCCAGCAGCCTAAGCGGGACCCGCAATGAGCAGTTCTTC.

This clonotype was seen ten or more times. V gene TRBV7-2 combines with J gene TRBJ2-7, with 7 bases aligning to TRBD1. This CDR3 comprises 15 residues. Per germline, CDR1 SGHTA and CDR2 FQGNSA. J gave up 5 bases and V 2 bases, and 9 bases lay outside the gene matches. CDR3 region: CASSLKTGNLHEQYF. As DNA, the CDR3 is TGTGCCAGCAGCTTAAAGACAGGGAATCTCCACGAGCAGTACTTC. The variable domain in full, with the rest retrieved from reference TRBV7-2 and TRBJ2-7, is GAGVSQSPSNKVTEKGKDVELRCDPISGHTALYWYRQSLGQGLEFLIYFQGNSAPDKSGLPSDRFSAERTGGSVSTLTIQRTQQEDSAVYLCASSLKTGNLHEQYFGPGTRLTVT.

The CDR3: CASSHHRGENTEAFF. DNA of the CDR3: TGTGCCAGCAGCCATCATCGGGGGGAGAACACTGAAGCTTTCTTT. This sequence joins TRBV16 and TRBJ1-1; a possible D gene is TRBD1 (5 bases). The V end lost 3 bases, the J end lost 1 base, and 12 bases lay between the germline ends. CDR3 size: 15 residues. Germline loops: CDR1 KGHSY, CDR2 FQNENV.

The chain joins TRBV5-1 to TRBJ2-2; weak D call: TRBD2 (6 bases). Per germline, CDR1 SGHRS and CDR2 YFSETQ. This CDR3 comprises 15 residues. V lost 0 bases, J lost 4 bases, and 10 bases lay in between. This CDR3 is CASSLAMGGTGELFF. CDR3 nucleotides: TGCGCCAGCAGCTTGGCTATGGGAGGCACCGGGGAGCTGTTTTTT.

This chain connects TRBV11-2 to TRBJ2-1; D possibly uses TRBD1 or TRBD2 (5 bases each). The germline V gene has CDR1 SGHAT and CDR2 FQNNGV. The CDR3 totals 20 residues. Between the trimmed V and J ends, which lost 3 bases and 3 bases, there was a span of 27 bases. As DNA, the CDR3 is TGTGCCAGCAGCTTTTGGTCACTCCATTGGGGGAATAATGTCTACAATGAGCAGTTCTTC. Amino acids: CASSFWSLHWGNNVYNEQFF.

This clonotype was seen a few times. The rearrangement uses TRBV18 and TRBJ2-3, with D perhaps TRBD1 (6 bases). V was clipped by 5 bases and J by 5 bases, with 11 bases between them. CDR1 KGHSH and CDR2 LQKENI come from the germline V gene. This CDR3 is built from 13 residues. Here the CDR3 reads CASSATGRDTQYF. CDR3 DNA: TGTGCCAGCTCAGCGACAGGTCGAGATACGCAGTATTTT.

V gene TRBV29-1 combines with J gene TRBJ2-7; 8 bases fit TRBD1. This CDR3 spans 13 amino acids. CDR1 is SQVTM, CDR2 ANQGSEA, per germline. V was clipped by 1 base and J by 6 bases; unmatched bases: 5. The CDR3 sequence: CSVEGTGLAEQYF. The CDR3, as DNA: TGCAGCGTTGAAGGGACAGGGCTGGCCGAGCAGTACTTC.

This chain connects TRBV6-2 or TRBV6-3 to TRBJ1-2; 7 bases align to TRBD1. V shed 8 bases, J shed 4 bases, and the junction held 10 bases outside the gene matches. The CDR3 is made up of 14 amino acids. Per the germline V gene, CDR1 is MNHEY and CDR2 is SVGEGT. The CDR3 region is CASSGTERLYGYTF. The CDR3, as DNA: TGTGCCAGCTCCGGGACAGAGCGGCTCTATGGCTACACCTTC.

This chain uses TRBV24-1 with TRBJ1-2, with 7 bases aligning to TRBD1. The germline V gene encodes CDR1 KGHDR and CDR2 SFDVKD. Germline trimming cut 1 base from V and 0 bases from J; bases unmatched to any gene: 4. The length of the CDR3 is 16 residues. The CDR3 loop reads CATSDLGTVANYGYTF. Here the CDR3 DNA reads TGTGCCACCAGTGATTTAGGGACAGTTGCTAACTATGGCTACACCTTC.